Below are 30 T cell receptor beta chains sequenced from a single sample in a study of breast tumors, draining lymph nodes, adjacent tissues. From the multiplex PCR reads, TCRdb called clonotypes with MiXCR, one entry per CDR3 protein. This table has about 220,000 distinct CDR3 sequences, 34% appearing once. The lymph nodes were axillary draining lymph nodes from breast cancer patients. Sequencing input: axillary lymph node tissue. All receptors derive from a female donor with breast cancer. Some clones in this sample may be carry-over from other donors' samples.

The chain recombines TRBV7-9 with TRBJ1-6, with TRBD1 identical over 9 bases. Germline V gene sequence: CDR1 SEHNR, CDR2 FQNEAQ (reference sequence). The CDR3 covers 15 residues. V gave up 1 base and J gave up 7 bases; unmatched junction bases: 2. The CDR3 spells CASSLGTGENSPLHF. The CDR3 DNA sequence: TGTGCCAGCAGCTTAGGGACAGGGGAGAATTCACCCCTCCACTTT. Together with reference TRBV7-9 and TRBJ1-6, the CDR3 gives the full variable domain: DTGVSQNPRHKITKRGQNVTFRCDPISEHNRLYWYRQTLGQGPEFLTYFQNEAQLEKSRLLSDRFSAERPKGSFSTLEIQRTEQGDSAMYLCASSLGTGENSPLHFGNGTRLTVT.

This clonotype occurred once. The chain uses TRBV24-1 and TRBJ1-2, with 8 bases identical to TRBD1. With 2 bases clipped from V and 0 bases from J, the junction kept 7 bases outside the gene matches. The CDR3 is made up of 17 amino acids. Germline CDR1 KGHDR, CDR2 SFDVKD. The CDR3 region has the DNA TGTGCCACCAGTGATTCCGACGGGACAGGCGCTAACTATGGCTACACCTTC. It yields the protein CATSDSDGTGANYGYTF.

Comments on this clonotype: It is likely a read error, because the conserved phenylalanine at the end of the CDR3 is missing. The chain combines TRBV7-2 with TRBJ2-4; D gene unclear. The V end was cut by 7 bases, the J end by 0 bases, with 10 bases between. This CDR3 is 14 amino acids long. CDR1 and CDR2 from the germline V gene are SGHTA and FQGNSA. In DNA, the CDR3 is TGTGCCAGCACCCTACCGGTAGCCAAAAACATTCAGTACCTC. Its translation is CASTLPVAKNIQYL.

This clonotype was recorded at least ten times. The chain couples TRBV9 to TRBJ1-3; D is unresolved. V lost 3 bases to trimming and J lost 4 bases, with 8 bases between them. The germline V gene has CDR1 SGDLS and CDR2 YYNGEE. CDR3 length: 13 amino acids. In DNA form, the CDR3 reads TGTGCCAGCAGCGCCCAAACGGGAAACACCATATATTTT. This sequence encodes CASSAQTGNTIYF.

In this sample, this clonotype turned up many times. This chain joins TRBV7-2 and TRBJ2-2, with TRBD2 matching 9 bases. This CDR3 comprises 16 residues. Per the germline V gene, CDR1 is SGHTA and CDR2 is FQGNSA. After removal of 5 bases from V and 7 bases from J, the junction contained 11 bases not matched to a gene. The DNA of the CDR3 is TGTGCCAGCAGCCCCTGGGCGGGAGGGAGTGGCGGGGAGCTGTTTTTT. This sequence encodes CASSPWAGGSGGELFF. Combining the CDR3 with reference TRBV7-2 and TRBJ2-2 gives the whole variable domain GAGVSQSPSNKVTEKGKDVELRCDPISGHTALYWYRQSLGQGLEFLIYFQGNSAPDKSGLPSDRFSAERTGGSVSTLTIQRTQQEDSAVYLCASSPWAGGSGGELFFGEGSRLTVL.

This clonotype showed up many times. CDR3 nucleotides: TGCGCCAGCAGCTCCTTGGGGGGGGCGAACACCGGGGAGCTGTTTTTT. It yields the protein CASSSLGGANTGELFF. V usage is TRBV5-1 and J usage is TRBJ2-2, with 7 bases aligning to TRBD2. The V gene end was trimmed by 3 bases and the J gene end by 0 bases; junction bases not matched to a gene: 5. CDR3 size: 16 residues. Germline CDR1 reads SGHRS; CDR2 reads YFSETQ.

This clonotype was observed many times. The rearrangement joins TRBV7-8 to TRBJ2-1; 7 positions agree with TRBD2. The CDR3 is made up of 15 amino acids. Germline CDR1 SGHVS, CDR2 FQNEAQ. After removal of 4 bases from V and 5 bases from J, the junction contained 8 bases not matched to a gene. DNA for the CDR3: TGTGCCAGCAGCTCCCGGACTAGTCAACACAATGAGCAGTTCTTC. Residues: CASSSRTSQHNEQFF.

J is TRBJ2-5 and V is TRBV19; 10 nucleotides match TRBD2. This CDR3 has 19 residues. The V and J ends lost 3 bases and 4 bases, in that order; junction bases with no gene match: 17. Germline V gene sequence: CDR1 LNHDA, CDR2 SQIVND (reference sequence). The CDR3 sequence: CASSMASGSTGARLETQYF. The CDR3 DNA is TGTGCCAGTAGTATGGCTAGCGGGAGTACCGGGGCGAGGTTAGAGACCCAGTACTTC. The variable domain in full, completed from reference TRBV19 and TRBJ2-5, reads DGGITQSPKYLFRKEGQNVTLSCEQNLNHDAMYWYRQDPGQGLRLIYYSQIVNDFQKGDIAEGYSVSREKKESFPLTVTSAQKNPTAFYLCASSMASGSTGARLETQYFGPGTRLLVL.

This clonotype was recorded many times. The gene calls are TRBV29-1 and TRBJ2-3, with 7 bases that match TRBD2. The germline gives CDR1 SQVTM, CDR2 ANQGSEA. The CDR3 is made up of 12 amino acids. V was clipped by 6 bases and J by 4 bases; unmatched bases: 4. The CDR3 sequence: CSVGGGSDTQYF. The CDR3 nucleotides read TGCAGCGTGGGCGGGGGATCAGATACGCAGTATTTT.

This sequence joins TRBV24-1 and TRBJ2-1; the D gene is possibly TRBD1 (6 bases). The CDR3 is 12 amino acids. The germline V gene encodes CDR1 KGHDR and CDR2 SFDVKD. V was trimmed by 4 bases and J by 10 bases, leaving 10 bases between them. CDR3 amino acids: CATSEGAEEQFF. The CDR3 coding sequence is TGTGCCACCAGTGAGGGGGCTGAGGAGCAGTTCTTC.

This clonotype was counted a few times. J is TRBJ1-4 and V is TRBV18, with D possibly TRBD1 on 5 matching bases. V was trimmed by 5 bases and J by 4 bases, leaving 20 bases between them. The CDR3 spans 17 residues. Germline V CDR1 and CDR2: KGHSH, LQKENI. The CDR3 region is CASSYQHPRVRNEKLFF. The CDR3 DNA sequence: TGTGCCAGCTCATACCAACATCCCAGGGTCCGTAATGAAAAACTGTTTTTT.

This clonotype has a count of ten or more. The chain couples TRBV7-2 to TRBJ2-7; 7 nucleotides match TRBD1. CDR3 length: 13 amino acids. The junction had 3 bases not matched to a gene; V was cut back by 5 bases and J by 2 bases. Per the germline V gene, CDR1 is SGHTA and CDR2 is FQGNSA. As DNA, the CDR3 is TGTGCCAGCAGCACGGGACAGACCTACGAGCAGTACTTC. Its translation: CASSTGQTYEQYF.

Here the CDR3 reads CASSIGQGGRGNQPQHF. CDR3 bases: TGTGCCAGTAGTATAGGTCAGGGGGGACGTGGCAATCAGCCCCAGCATTTT. The chain uses TRBV19 and TRBJ1-5; 7 nucleotides agree with TRBD1. Germline trimming cut 1 base from V and 2 bases from J; bases unmatched to any gene: 8. The CDR3 spans 17 residues. Germline V gene sequence: CDR1 LNHDA, CDR2 SQIVND (reference sequence).

This clonotype was picked up many times. The chain employs TRBV7-8 and TRBJ1-5; TRBD1 matches 11 bases. The CDR3 consists of 18 residues. The V and J ends lost 1 base and 0 bases, in that order; junction bases with no gene match: 5. Germline V gene sequence: CDR1 SGHVS, CDR2 FQNEAQ. The CDR3 bases are TGTGCCAGCAGCTTAGGGACAGGGGGCCATTATAGCAATCAGCCCCAGCATTTT. Translated, it gives CASSLGTGGHYSNQPQHF.

This clonotype turned up a few times. The chain combines TRBV6-1 with TRBJ1-5; D might be TRBD1 (5 bases). The CDR3 spans 15 residues. From germline, CDR1 is MNHNS and CDR2 SASEGT. Trimming left V 5 bases short and J 0 bases short, with 11 bases between. CDR3: CASSRPGYSNQPQHF. In DNA form, the CDR3 reads TGTGCCAGCAGTAGGCCAGGGTATAGCAATCAGCCCCAGCATTTT.

This clonotype occurred many times. The V gene is TRBV6-2 or TRBV6-3, the J gene TRBJ1-2; D gene ambiguous. The CDR3 spans 12 residues. In germline, CDR1 is MNHEY, CDR2 SVGEGT. The germline V and J ends were trimmed by 5 bases and 4 bases, with 8 bases remaining between them. The CDR3 reads CASSQSVYGYTF. For the CDR3, the DNA is TGTGCCAGCAGTCAAAGCGTCTATGGCTACACCTTC.

This clonotype was observed many times. The chain joins TRBV12-3 or TRBV12-4 to TRBJ2-2; 7 bases fit TRBD2. J gave up 6 bases and V 2 bases, and 3 bases lay outside the gene matches. The CDR3 loop spans 14 amino acids. CDR3 in DNA: TGTGCCAGCAGTTTATTAGCGGGCTCCGGGGAGCTGTTTTTT. The encoded protein is CASSLLAGSGELFF.

This clonotype was detected many times. The chain couples TRBV6-5 to TRBJ1-2, with D possibly being TRBD1 (6 bases). The CDR3 is 15 amino acids. Looked up from germline, CDR1 is MNHEY and CDR2 is SVGAGI. V dropped 1 base and J dropped 0 bases, with 9 bases sitting between them. CDR3 amino acids: CASSYWGPTNYGYTF. The CDR3 coding sequence is TGTGCCAGCAGTTACTGGGGGCCCACTAACTATGGCTACACCTTC.

This clonotype was counted many times. The chain joins TRBV2 to TRBJ1-6, with TRBD1 identical over 11 bases. CDR3 length equals 15 residues. The germline V gene encodes CDR1 SNHLY and CDR2 FYNNEI. The ends lost 8 bases at V and 8 bases at J; junction bases unmatched: 8. The DNA for the CDR3 is TGTGCCAGCTTGCGGGACAGGGGGTTTTATTCACCCCTCCACTTT. It yields the protein CASLRDRGFYSPLHF. The variable domain in full, with the rest retrieved from reference TRBV2 and TRBJ1-6, is EPEVTQTPSHQVTQMGQEVILRCVPISNHLYFYWYRQILGQKVEFLVSFYNNEISEKSEIFDDQFSVERPDGSNFTLKIRSTKLEDSAMYFCASLRDRGFYSPLHFGNGTRLTVT.

This clonotype was detected many times. The J gene is TRBJ2-6, the V gene TRBV6-1; D remains unclear. The germline gives CDR1 MNHNS, CDR2 SASEGT. This CDR3 is built from 16 residues. The ends were cut back, 6 bases at V and 4 bases at J, with 16 bases in the middle. This CDR3 reads CASRSTMSAGANVLTF. CDR3 coding DNA: TGTGCCAGCAGATCGACCATGTCTGCCGGGGCCAACGTCCTGACTTTC.

The gene calls are TRBV7-9 and TRBJ2-7, with 7 nucleotides matching TRBD1. CDR1 is SEHNR and CDR2 is FQNEAQ in the germline V gene (reference sequence). The CDR3 consists of 15 residues. J was trimmed by 4 bases and V by 5 bases; bases with no gene match: 11. In nucleotides, the CDR3 is TGTGCCAGCAGCGAAGGGACAGCCGGTCTGTACGAGCAGTACTTC. As protein: CASSEGTAGLYEQYF.

Concerning this clonotype: It may be a read error: a sequence one base away is much more abundant. This chain links TRBV29-1 with TRBJ2-1, with a possible D match to TRBD1 (6 bases). Trimming stripped 7 bases from V and 5 bases from J, with 15 bases between. Germline lookup yields CDR1 SQVTM and CDR2 ANQGSEA. The CDR3 spans 13 residues. In DNA form, the CDR3 reads TGCAGCGGGCTCGGCCAGGGGCACAATGAGCAGTTCTTC. It specifies CSGLGQGHNEQFF.

Points on this clonotype: This may come from a read error, since a much larger clone is one base off. The J gene is TRBJ2-5, the V gene TRBV7-9; 8 positions match TRBD2. V lost 2 bases and J lost 2; bases outside the gene matches: 19. CDR1 is SEHNR and CDR2 is FQNEAQ in the germline V gene (reference sequence). There are 20 residues in the CDR3. The CDR3 sequence: CASSLPKANKRGSIQETQYF. In nucleotides, the CDR3 is TGTGCCAGCAGCTTACCCAAAGCCAATAAGCGGGGGAGTATACAAGAGACCCAGTACTTC.

Turning to this clonotype: A single base separates this from a much larger clone, so it may be a read error. The V and J genes are TRBV20-1 and TRBJ1-3, with D tentatively TRBD1 (5 bases). V lost 5 bases and J lost 4, with 21 bases in between. The CDR3 consists of 16 residues. Germline CDR1 and CDR2: DFQATT and SNEGSKA (reference sequence). In nucleotides, the CDR3 is TGCAGTGCTTCCCAAAGTAGGGGCCGGAAAGGAAACACCATATATTTT. Translating it yields CSASQSRGRKGNTIYF.

This clonotype was seen ten or more times. This sequence joins TRBV6-6 and TRBJ2-2; D possibly corresponds to TRBD2 (6 bases). This CDR3 has 13 amino acids. CDR1 is MNHNY, CDR2 SVGAGI, per germline (reference sequence). The germline V and J ends were trimmed by 5 bases and 5 bases, with 9 bases remaining between them. Written as DNA, the CDR3 is TGTGCCAGCAGTATCCGGGAGACCGGGGAGCTGTTTTTT. This codes for CASSIRETGELFF.

This clonotype has more than one count but fewer than ten. V usage is TRBV6-2 or TRBV6-3 and J usage is TRBJ1-2, with unresolved D. Germline loops: CDR1 MNHEY, CDR2 SVGEGT. The CDR3 sequence is 14 residues long. The germline V and J ends were trimmed by 3 bases and 1 base, with 9 bases remaining between them. As DNA, the CDR3 is TGTGCCAGCAGTTATCAGGATATTAACTATGGCTACACCTTC. Protein: CASSYQDINYGYTF.

A note on this clonotype: Mismatch with germline at one junction end may stem from a read error. The V call is TRBV11-2, the J call TRBJ1-5; TRBD1 matches at 8 bases. Germline V lookup: CDR1 SGHAT, CDR2 FQNNGV. The length of the CDR3 is 17 residues. The CDR3 loop reads CASSLEDRAYSNQPQHF. In DNA form, the CDR3 reads TGTGCCAGCAGCCTAGAGGACAGGGCCTATAGCAATCAGCCCCAGCATTTT.

The CDR3 protein is CASSDGGIYSNQPQHF. The CDR3 DNA follows: TGTGCCAGCAGTGACGGAGGGATTTATAGCAATCAGCCCCAGCATTTT. The chain has TRBV6-1 and TRBJ1-5; D gene ambiguous. The CDR3 spans 16 residues. CDR1 and CDR2 (germline): MNHNS, SASEGT. Between the trimmed V and J ends, which lost 3 bases and 0 bases, there was a span of 12 bases.

The chain links TRBV19 to TRBJ1-1; a possible D gene is TRBD1 (6 bases). Germline CDR1 reads LNHDA; CDR2 reads SQIVND (reference sequence). This CDR3 is 14 amino acids long. The V gene lost 5 bases and the J gene lost 0 bases, with 10 bases spanning the gap. Here the CDR3 DNA reads TGTGCCAGTAGTTTTGAGGGGGTGAACACTGAAGCTTTCTTT. Residues: CASSFEGVNTEAFF.

There are many counts of this clonotype. This chain links TRBV2 with TRBJ2-3; TRBD2 matches at 10 bases. In germline, CDR1 is SNHLY, CDR2 FYNNEI. V shed 6 bases and J 0 bases; nucleotides not matched to a gene: 9. The CDR3 length is 17 residues. The CDR3 loop reads CASRLTSGYASTDTQYF. The CDR3 DNA is TGTGCCAGCAGGCTGACTAGCGGGTACGCTAGCACAGATACGCAGTATTTT.